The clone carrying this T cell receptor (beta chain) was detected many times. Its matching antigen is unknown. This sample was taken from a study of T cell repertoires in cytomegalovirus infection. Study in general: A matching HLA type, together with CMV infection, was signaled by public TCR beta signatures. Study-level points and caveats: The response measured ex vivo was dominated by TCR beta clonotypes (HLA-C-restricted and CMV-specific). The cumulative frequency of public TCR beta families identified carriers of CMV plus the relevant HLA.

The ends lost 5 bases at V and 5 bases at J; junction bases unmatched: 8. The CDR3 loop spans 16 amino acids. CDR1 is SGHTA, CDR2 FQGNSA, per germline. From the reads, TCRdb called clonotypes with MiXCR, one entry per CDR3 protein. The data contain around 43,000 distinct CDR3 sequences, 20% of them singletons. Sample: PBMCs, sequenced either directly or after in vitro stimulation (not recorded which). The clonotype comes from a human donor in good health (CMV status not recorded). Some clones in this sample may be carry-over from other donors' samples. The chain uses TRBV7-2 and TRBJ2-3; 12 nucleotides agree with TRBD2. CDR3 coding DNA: TGTGCCAGCAGCCCTCGACTAGCGGGGGCCCAAGATACGCAGTATTTT. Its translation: CASSPRLAGAQDTQYF.